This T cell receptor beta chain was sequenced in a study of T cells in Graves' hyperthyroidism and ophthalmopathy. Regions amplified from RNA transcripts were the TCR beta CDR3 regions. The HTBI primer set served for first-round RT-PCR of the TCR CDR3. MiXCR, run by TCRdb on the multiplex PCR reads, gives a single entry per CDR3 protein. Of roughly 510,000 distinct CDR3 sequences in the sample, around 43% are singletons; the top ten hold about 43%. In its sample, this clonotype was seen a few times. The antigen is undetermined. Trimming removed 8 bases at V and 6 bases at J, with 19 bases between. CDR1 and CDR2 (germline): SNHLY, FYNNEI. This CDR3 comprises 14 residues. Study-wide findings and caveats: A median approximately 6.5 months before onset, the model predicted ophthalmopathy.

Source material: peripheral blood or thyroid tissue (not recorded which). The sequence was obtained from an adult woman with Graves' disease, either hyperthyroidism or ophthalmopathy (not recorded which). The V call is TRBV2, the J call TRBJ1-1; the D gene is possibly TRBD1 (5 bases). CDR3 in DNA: TGTGCCAGCGAGGAGGGGTATAGGCCGGCTGAAGCTTTCTTT. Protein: CASEEGYRPAEAFF.